One and the same sample provided the 26 T cell receptor beta chains below, sequenced in a study of blood T cells in healthy people across ages. A J-beta primer mix and a sample-barcoded 5' primer were used in a second PCR of about 7 to 11 cycles. TCRdb passed the 5' RACE reads through MiXCR, listing each CDR3 protein once. The top ten hold around 53% of the sample, which has 380,000 or so distinct CDR3 sequences, 52% seen once. The sample comprised blood. The receptors originated from a man aged 55 to 70 in good health.

The CDR3 spells CASSLDRGDTDTQYF. Written as DNA, the CDR3 is TGTGCCAGCAGCTTAGACAGAGGGGACACAGATACGCAGTATTTT. The V and J genes are TRBV7-2 and TRBJ2-3; D possibly matches TRBD1 or TRBD2 (5 bases each). From germline, CDR1 is SGHTA and CDR2 FQGNSA. CDR3 size: 15 residues. The V end was cut by 1 base, the J end by 2 bases, with 10 bases between. The entire variable domain, with the rest obtained from reference TRBV7-2 and TRBJ2-3, is as follows: GAGVSQSPSNKVTEKGKDVELRCDPISGHTALYWYRQSLGQGLEFLIYFQGNSAPDKSGLPSDRFSAERTGGSVSTLTIQRTQQEDSAVYLCASSLDRGDTDTQYFGPGTRLTVL.

The V gene is TRBV28, the J gene TRBJ2-7; a possible D gene is TRBD1 (5 bases). The CDR3 runs 15 residues. The germline V and J ends were trimmed by 2 bases and 1 base, with 12 bases remaining between them. CDR1 and CDR2 (germline): MDHEN, SYDVKM. CDR3 protein: CASSLAKSGSYEQYF. The CDR3 DNA follows: TGTGCCAGCAGTTTAGCGAAGTCAGGGTCCTACGAGCAGTACTTC.

The genes are TRBV3-1 and TRBJ2-1; 10 bases are a match to TRBD2. The CDR3 loop spans 16 amino acids. Germline V gene lookup returns CDR1 LGHDT and CDR2 YNNKEL (reference sequence). With V trimmed by 6 bases and J by 1 base, 6 bases remained unmatched. CDR3: CASRISSGSSYNEQFF. For the CDR3, the DNA is TGTGCCAGCAGAATTTCTAGCGGGAGTTCCTACAATGAGCAGTTCTTC.

The CDR3 is CSARAGVAEAFF. The CDR3 nucleotides are TGCAGTGCTAGAGCTGGCGTGGCTGAAGCTTTCTTT. The chain carries TRBV20-1 and TRBJ1-1; no clear D gene. The CDR3 has 12 amino acids. Germline V gene data show CDR1 as DFQATT and CDR2 as SNEGSKA (reference sequence). The V gene lost 1 base and the J gene lost 6 bases, with 9 bases spanning the gap.

The chain joins TRBV3-1 to TRBJ2-5; 7 positions agree with TRBD2. The length of the CDR3 is 13 residues. Germline lookup yields CDR1 LGHDT and CDR2 YNNKEL (reference sequence). J lost 4 bases, V lost 4 bases, and 3 bases had no gene match. This CDR3 is CASSPAGRETQYF. The CDR3 nucleotides are TGTGCCAGCAGCCCAGCGGGGCGAGAGACCCAGTACTTC.

A single count supports this clonotype. This sequence joins TRBV11-1 and TRBJ1-1; D uncertain. The germline V gene has CDR1 SGHAT and CDR2 FQDESV (reference sequence). CDR3 size: 13 residues. V dropped 6 bases and J dropped 0 bases, with 8 bases sitting between them. The CDR3 DNA reads TGTGCCAGCAGAGTGCAGATGAACACTGAAGCTTTCTTT. Protein product: CASRVQMNTEAFF.

Concerning this clonotype itself: This may be a read error, as it is one base from a much larger clone. The chain uses TRBV20-1 and TRBJ2-1; perhaps TRBD2 as D (7 bases). This CDR3 is built from 12 residues. Germline CDR1 is DFQATT and CDR2 is SNEGSKA (reference sequence). DNA of the CDR3: TGCAGGGCTCCCTGGGGGGGCGATGAGCAGTTCTTC. It translates to CRAPWGGDEQFF.

This clonotype was seen only once. The rearrangement links TRBV6-2 or TRBV6-3 to TRBJ2-7; 12 bases agree with TRBD2. Trimming took 2 bases from V and 0 from J; bases not matched to a gene: 2. Germline loops: CDR1 MNHEY, CDR2 SVGEGT. The CDR3 totals 16 residues. CDR3 nucleotide sequence: TGTGCCAGCAGTTACCCGACTAGCGGGAGCTCCTACGAGCAGTACTTC. As protein: CASSYPTSGSSYEQYF.

The V and J genes are TRBV20-1 and TRBJ2-1; tentatively, D is TRBD2 (5 bases). From germline, CDR1 is DFQATT and CDR2 SNEGSKA (reference sequence). Between the trimmed V and J ends, which lost 4 bases and 3 bases, there was a span of 10 bases. The CDR3 extends over 13 amino acids. The CDR3 DNA sequence: TGCAGTGCTAAACTCCGGGACTACAATGAGCAGTTCTTC. It is translated as CSAKLRDYNEQFF.

In its sample, this clonotype was seen many times. The CDR3 loop reads CSVEGTSGADTQYF. The CDR3 nucleotides are TGCAGCGTTGAAGGAACTAGCGGGGCAGATACGCAGTATTTT. The chain employs TRBV29-1 and TRBJ2-3; TRBD2 matches 10 bases. The CDR3 sequence is 14 residues long. In germline, CDR1 is SQVTM, CDR2 ANQGSEA. Trimming cost V 1 base and J 4 bases; bases outside gene matches: 2.

The chain uses TRBV15 and TRBJ2-1; tentatively, D is TRBD1 (6 bases). Germline assignment: CDR1 LNHNV and CDR2 YYDKDF (reference sequence). CDR3 length: 15 amino acids. Trimming took off 2 bases at V and 0 bases at J, with 8 bases between the two ends. The CDR3 reads CATSRTGSSYNEQFF. The CDR3 DNA follows: TGTGCCACCAGCAGAACAGGGAGCTCCTACAATGAGCAGTTCTTC.

This clonotype appeared once. The chain employs TRBV18 and TRBJ2-2; 13 positions match TRBD2. The CDR3 runs 18 residues. The germline V gene encodes CDR1 KGHSH and CDR2 LQKENI. V was clipped by 5 bases and J by 5 bases; unmatched bases: 11. CDR3 nucleotides: TGTGCCAGCTCAGTTCAACCCGGGACTAGCGGGAAGACCGGGGAGCTGTTTTTT. It specifies CASSVQPGTSGKTGELFF.

This rearrangement joins TRBV7-2 to TRBJ2-7; tentatively, D is TRBD2 (6 bases). CDR3 length: 16 residues. CDR1 is SGHTA, CDR2 FQGNSA, per germline. Deletions cut 4 bases from V and 2 bases from J, with 18 bases between. CDR3 residues: CASSSFGGAKTYEQYF. CDR3 DNA sequence: TGTGCCAGCAGCTCTTTCGGGGGAGCCAAAACCTACGAGCAGTACTTC.

This clonotype appeared many times. J is TRBJ2-7 and V is TRBV20-1; TRBD1 matches at 7 bases. Unmatched junction bases numbered 0, after V lost 4 bases and J lost 3 bases. Germline values: CDR1 DFQATT, CDR2 SNEGSKA (reference sequence). This CDR3 contains 11 residues. The chain's CDR3 is CSANRGYEQYF. In nucleotides, the CDR3 is TGCAGTGCTAACAGGGGCTACGAGCAGTACTTC.

This chain connects TRBV11-2 to TRBJ2-3; D is uncertain. The CDR3 has 14 residues. Germline V gives CDR1 SGHAT, CDR2 FQNNGV. V lost 2 bases, J lost 0 bases, and 6 bases lay in between. The CDR3: CASSLTTSTDTQYF. The CDR3, as DNA: TGTGCCAGCAGCTTAACGACTAGCACAGATACGCAGTATTTT. Drawing the rest from reference TRBV11-2 and TRBJ2-3, the complete variable domain is EAGVAQSPRYKIIEKRQSVAFWCNPISGHATLYWYQQILGQGPKLLIQFQNNGVVDDSQLPKDRFSAERLKGVDSTLKIQPAKLEDSAVYLCASSLTTSTDTQYFGPGTRLTVL.

This CDR3 is CAWSPGTGVGETQYF. The CDR3 DNA follows: TGTGCCTGGAGTCCAGGGACAGGGGTTGGAGAGACCCAGTACTTC. V gene TRBV30 combines with J gene TRBJ2-5; 10 nucleotides line up with TRBD1. There are 15 residues in the CDR3. Germline V gives CDR1 GTSNPN, CDR2 SVGIG (reference sequence). J was trimmed by 4 bases and V by 2 bases; bases with no gene match: 7.

The chain carries TRBV6-6 and TRBJ2-4, with no clear D. With the DNA end fitting TRBJ2-7 better, the J assignment may be wrong. The CDR3 has 12 amino acids. From germline, CDR1 is MNHNY and CDR2 SVGAGI (reference sequence). The CDR3 here is CASRPQAYEQYF. The CDR3 DNA reads TGTGCCAGCCGTCCCCAGGCCTACGAGCAGTACTTC.

V usage is TRBV12-3 or TRBV12-4 and J usage is TRBJ2-5; 7 bases fit TRBD2. Trimming removed 4 bases from V and 4 bases from J; junction bases left unmatched: 12. The CDR3 covers 16 residues. The CDR3 is CASSSDSTSPRETQYF. CDR3 nucleotide sequence: TGTGCCAGCAGTTCCGACTCGACTAGCCCCCGAGAGACCCAGTACTTC.

CDR3 residues: CASSGWQSYEQYF. For the CDR3, the DNA is TGTGCCAGCAGTGGTTGGCAGTCCTACGAGCAGTACTTC. The J gene is TRBJ2-7, the V gene TRBV6-1; D call uncertain. Germline CDR1 reads MNHNS; CDR2 reads SASEGT. V lost 4 bases, J lost 1 base, and 8 bases lay in between. The CDR3 is 13 amino acids.

Here the CDR3 DNA reads TGCAGTGCTAGAGTGATTTCATATGGCTACACCTTC. It encodes CSARVISYGYTF. The V gene is TRBV20-1, the J gene TRBJ1-2; D unresolved. This CDR3 comprises 12 residues. The V gene's germline CDR1 is DFQATT and CDR2 SNEGSKA (reference sequence). V gave up 1 base and J gave up 5 bases, with 8 bases separating them.

This clonotype was detected a few times. The J gene is TRBJ2-5, the V gene TRBV24-1; D might be TRBD1 or TRBD2, each matching 6 bases. CDR1 and CDR2 (germline): KGHDR, SFDVKD. The ends were cut back, 4 bases at V and 7 bases at J, with 12 bases in the middle. The CDR3 is 13 amino acids. The CDR3 coding sequence is TGTGCCACCAGTGAGGGAGGACAGCCGACCCAGTACTTC. As protein: CATSEGGQPTQYF.

V usage is TRBV20-1 and J usage is TRBJ2-5; D perhaps matches TRBD2 (6 bases). The CDR3 has 15 amino acids. The germline gives CDR1 DFQATT, CDR2 SNEGSKA (reference sequence). V was trimmed by 3 bases and J by 5 bases, leaving 19 bases between them. CDR3 bases: TGCAGTGCTAGCCTTAGCGGCAGGTCGGGGGAGACCCAGTACTTC. Encoded protein: CSASLSGRSGETQYF.

The gene calls are TRBV5-5 and TRBJ2-5; TRBD1 aligns across 7 bases. J was trimmed by 5 bases and V by 3 bases; bases with no gene match: 7. CDR3 length: 14 residues. CDR1 is SGHKS and CDR2 is YYEKEE in the germline V gene (reference sequence). DNA of the CDR3: TGTGCCAGCAGCTCCCGGACAGGCCGGGAGACCCAGTACTTC. Amino acids: CASSSRTGRETQYF.

The chain uses TRBV7-2 and TRBJ2-7; 8 bases match TRBD2. Germline assignment: CDR1 SGHTA and CDR2 FQGNSA. V trimming: 1 base; J trimming: 2 bases; junction bases outside the gene matches: 7. The CDR3 spans 16 residues. The CDR3 here is CASSLGGSGIPYEQYF. The CDR3 DNA is TGTGCCAGCAGCTTAGGTGGTAGCGGGATACCCTACGAGCAGTACTTC.

This clonotype was detected only once. The CDR3 DNA is TGTGCCAGCAGCCATAGGGGATACAATGAGCAGTTCTTC. This translates into CASSHRGYNEQFF. The chain has TRBV7-6 and TRBJ2-1, with D maybe TRBD1 (5 bases). V was shortened by 5 bases and J by 4 bases, with 9 bases between the two germline ends. The CDR3 spans 13 residues. Germline V CDR1 and CDR2: SGHVS, FNYEAQ.

CDR3 residues: CASSLEGLGQPQHF. The CDR3 region has the DNA TGTGCCAGCAGCTTAGAGGGCCTGGGGCAGCCCCAGCATTTT. The chain has TRBV7-2 and TRBJ1-5; D uncertain. Germline CDR1 is SGHTA and CDR2 is FQGNSA. The CDR3 contains 14 residues. V was cut by 1 base and J by 7 bases, with 11 bases left in between.